One T cell receptor (beta chain) is described in this entry. Its antigen remains unidentified. No base-level quality is on record; no much larger clone is a single base apart. V is cut by 5 bases and J by 13 bases, and the space between the germline ends is 8 bases. From cysteine to phenylalanine, the CDR3 is 9 amino acids long. Left in the record is the CDR3 DNA by itself, 27 bases read in frame from the first base. This sample is drawn from a study of CD8 T cells in ankylosing spondylitis (dated by TCRdb to about 2017). A note on the overall study: To find TCR variants linked to disease, the study profiled T cell receptor beta repertoires in ankylosing spondylitis patients and healthy donors. Peripheral blood was sampled, and synovial fluid was also collected from ankylosing spondylitis patients. In total, the full study cohort was made up of roughly 110 healthy donors and 25 ankylosing spondylitis patients.

What the study reported, not specific to this receptor: The disease-linked clones were reported as significantly enriched in matched synovial fluid samples from ankylosing spondylitis patients. Some motif variants had previously been reported in the synovial fluid and blood of reactive arthritis patients, which suggests shared mechanisms of disease initiation. Blood from ankylosing spondylitis patients appeared to be characterized by a TCR beta motif composed of several highly homologous amino acid variants. The disease-linked clones had a CD8+ phenotype and were found at relatively low frequencies in peripheral blood.

The reads were generated on an Illumina HiSeq 2500. Quantitative 5'-RACE with molecular barcodes was the method used to prepare the TCR beta libraries. In the authors' own workflow: To identify disease-linked TCR variants, a new computational method was used, one built on a probabilistic model of VDJ rearrangement. The raw public reads went through TCRdb reprocessing: fastp at Q25, MiXCR clone calling, in-frame beta chains kept. Rows are unified per CDR3 protein, each entry keeping the most common DNA and genes. These V and J calls derive from TCRdb rather than the authors' analysis. Counted in this sample were 100,000 to 150,000 distinct CDR3 sequences; 11% of them appeared once. Of the sample, approximately 4% falls within the top ten clones.

The specimen sequenced was blood, either unsorted or a sorted T cell fraction (not recorded which). The clonotype comes from a female donor with ankylosing spondylitis or in good health (not recorded which). The rearranged segments are TRBV12-3 or TRBV12-4 and TRBJ1-2; too little of a D gene remains to name it. The CDR3: CASSPPATF. The DNA sequence follows: TGTGCCAGCAGTCCTCCCGCCACCTTC.